A single TCR beta chain is shown here with its context. Its specificity is not known. The junction departs from the called germline gene at one end, perhaps through a read error. Oncomine TCR Beta short-read sequencing was applied to DNA from cultured CD4+ T cells. Each CDR3 protein is one row after TCRdb ran MiXCR on the PCR reads. Of tens of thousands of distinct CDR3 sequences listed, over 25% were seen once; the top ten hold approximately 10%. The sample comes from a study of vaccination and CD4 T cells after COVID-19. Across the study: Two of the convalescents were Hispanic, and the group consisted of six males and four females. A few convalescent patients provided samples that were taken at day 14 and days 161 to 241 post-vaccination.

Time point denoted: late sampling 161 to 241 days after vaccination in a few convalescent patients. Treatment in this sample: roughly 11-day PBMC culture with coronavirus spike peptide pools or control peptides (ViraFEST assay). This CDR3 spans 16 amino acids. Germline values: CDR1 MNHNS, CDR2 SASEGT. The sequence came from a human donor who had recovered from COVID-19. The specimen was CD4+ T cells from blood, cultured in vitro, collected about 7 months after SARS-CoV-2 vaccination. V is TRBV6-1 and J is TRBJ2-1; D is unresolved. DNA of the CDR3: TGTGCCAGCAAAGGTAGAATCTCGAGCTCCTATAATGAGCAGTTCTTC. Translated, it gives CASKGRISSSYNEQFF.